This T cell receptor (beta chain) is drawn from a study of CD8 T cells in Susac syndrome. An input of about 0.5 to 1 ug of RNA was subjected to reverse transcription using random hexamers. From the immunoSEQ multiplex PCR reads, TCRdb called clonotypes with MiXCR, one entry per CDR3 protein. The sample lists fewer than 150,000 distinct CDR3 sequences; approximately 89% were seen once. The sequenced sample was CD8+ T cells from PBMCs. This TCR came from a human donor with multiple sclerosis.

CDR3 sequence: CATQGTYNEQFF. CDR3 sequence (DNA): TGTGCCACCCAGGGTACCTACAATGAGCAGTTCTTC. The gene calls are TRBV15 and TRBJ2-1, with D tentatively TRBD1 (5 bases). Deletions cut 8 bases from V and 2 bases from J, with 7 bases between. This CDR3 contains 12 residues. The germline gives CDR1 LNHNV, CDR2 YYDKDF (reference sequence). Combining the CDR3 with reference TRBV15 and TRBJ2-1 gives the whole variable domain DAMVIQNPRYQVTQFGKPVTLSCSQTLNHNVMYWYQQKSSQAPKLLFHYYDKDFNNEADTPDNFQSRRPNTSFCFLDIRSPGLGDTAMYLCATQGTYNEQFFGPGTRLTVL.